The clone carrying this T cell receptor beta chain came up a few times. Its antigen is not identified. Germline assignment: CDR1 SGHNT and CDR2 YYREEE (reference sequence). The CDR3 length is 15 residues. After removal of 4 bases from V and 2 bases from J, the junction contained 8 bases not matched to a gene. The data belong to a study of CD4+ T cells in melanoma. Study results and caveats: Reportedly, melanoma neoantigen-specific CD4+ T cells showed varied differentiation states. A reported correlation linked neoantigen-specific CD4+ T cells to CD8+, macrophage and B cell function.

Profiling relied on immunoSEQ multiplex PCR, and the TCRdb table lists in-frame clones only, not all of them. Among thousands of clones listed, around 66% were seen once. The chain couples TRBV5-4 to TRBJ2-7, with 8 bases fitting TRBD1. The sequencing sample was made of cells from a culture (not recorded whether cultured in vitro). The receptor was isolated from a human donor with melanoma. The CDR3 bases are TGTGCCAGCAGCGAAACAGGGGGACCGGCCTACGAGCAGTACTTC. Translation gives CASSETGGPAYEQYF. Variable domain in full (rest from reference TRBV5-4 and TRBJ2-7): ETGVTQSPTHLIKTRGQQVTLRCSSQSGHNTVSWYQQALGQGPQFIFQYYREEENGRGNFPPRFSGLQFPNYSSELNVNALELDDSALYLCASSETGGPAYEQYFGPGTRLTVT.